These 17 T cell receptor beta chains share one sample of origin, sequenced in a study of T cell repertoires in cytomegalovirus infection. Each CDR3 protein is one row after TCRdb ran MiXCR on the reads. The sample holds roughly 630,000 distinct CDR3 sequences; approximately 24% are singletons and the top ten take 6.5% to 10%. Sequencing used CD8+ T cells from PBMCs. These receptors all stem from a human donor in good health (CMV status not recorded). Some clones in this sample may be carry-over from other donors' samples.

This chain links TRBV27 with TRBJ2-1, with TRBD2 as a possible D gene (5 bases). Germline CDR1 reads MNHEY; CDR2 reads SMNVEV (reference sequence). The germline V and J ends were trimmed by 8 bases and 9 bases, with 11 bases remaining between them. There are 11 residues in the CDR3. CDR3 in amino acids: CASYIGGEQFF. CDR3 nucleotides: TGTGCCAGCTATATTGGAGGTGAGCAGTTCTTC.

This clonotype occurred many times. The chain is built from TRBV12-3 or TRBV12-4 and TRBJ2-1, with TRBD2 identical over 8 bases. V lost 8 bases and J lost 3; bases outside the gene matches: 9. The CDR3 has 15 amino acids. CDR3 bases: TGTGCCAGCCGGGCGGGGGGCCCCTACTACAATGAGCAGTTCTTC. As protein: CASRAGGPYYNEQFF.

The rearrangement joins TRBV20-1 to TRBJ2-6, with D possibly being TRBD1 (5 bases). This CDR3 is built from 16 residues. From germline, CDR1 is DFQATT and CDR2 SNEGSKA (reference sequence). Trimming stripped 4 bases from V and 0 bases from J, with 13 bases between. The CDR3 sequence is CSATSRAPSGANVLTF. CDR3 nucleotide sequence: TGCAGTGCTACCTCCAGGGCCCCCTCTGGGGCCAACGTCCTGACTTTC.

At least ten counts were recorded for this clonotype. This chain links TRBV7-2 with TRBJ2-5, with D maybe TRBD1 (5 bases). Germline V gene data show CDR1 as SGHTA and CDR2 as FQGNSA. CDR3 length: 16 amino acids. V lost 3 bases and J 3 bases, leaving 17 bases between the germline ends. The CDR3 reads CASSFFQGIGEETQYF. The CDR3 bases are TGTGCCAGCAGCTTTTTCCAGGGAATAGGCGAAGAGACCCAGTACTTC.

The chain has TRBV20-1 and TRBJ2-3; TRBD2 aligns across 8 bases. Germline V CDR1 and CDR2: DFQATT, SNEGSKA (reference sequence). V was pared by 1 base and J by 3 bases, with 9 bases of the junction left unmatched. CDR3 length equals 16 residues. The CDR3 reads CSARGLERGITDTQYF. The CDR3 DNA reads TGCAGTGCTAGAGGTCTGGAGCGGGGGATAACAGATACGCAGTATTTT.

V usage is TRBV7-6 and J usage is TRBJ2-7; D perhaps matches TRBD2 (6 bases). V dropped 5 bases and J dropped 5 bases, with 16 bases sitting between them. CDR3 length equals 14 residues. Germline V gene lookup returns CDR1 SGHVS and CDR2 FNYEAQ. In DNA, the CDR3 is TGTGCCAGCAGCCCCCCGGGGGTCAGGCACGAGCAGTACGTC. It yields the protein CASSPPGVRHEQYV.

A word on this clonotype: Given a much more abundant clone one base away, this may be a read error. V is TRBV7-6 and J is TRBJ1-1; D gene uncertain. Trimming pared 5 bases from V and 7 bases from J, leaving 8 bases between. Per germline, CDR1 SGHVS and CDR2 FNYEAQ. This CDR3 has 11 amino acids. The CDR3 nucleotides read TGTGCCAGCAGCGATAGGGATGAAGCTTTCTTT. It translates to CASSDRDEAFF. The whole variable domain, filled in from reference TRBV7-6 and TRBJ1-1, reads GAGVSQSPRYKVTKRGQDVALRCDPISGHVSLYWYRQALGQGPEFLTYFNYEAQQDKSGLPNDRFSAERPEGSISTLTIQRTEQRDSAMYRCASSDRDEAFFGQGTRLTVV.

The genes are TRBV10-3 and TRBJ2-7; 7 nucleotides line up with TRBD1. Germline lookup yields CDR1 ENHRY and CDR2 SYGVKD. V lost 2 bases and J lost 3; bases outside the gene matches: 1. The CDR3 runs 13 residues. The CDR3 reads CAISENRGYEQYF. CDR3 DNA sequence: TGTGCCATCAGTGAGAACAGGGGCTACGAGCAGTACTTC.

The gene calls are TRBV27 and TRBJ2-5; D is unclear. The V end lost 7 bases, the J end lost 5 bases, and 20 bases lay between the germline ends. The CDR3 extends over 15 amino acids. The germline CDR1 and CDR2 sequences are MNHEY and SMNVEV (reference sequence). The CDR3 nucleotides are TGTGCCAGCACCCCTTCGGAATCTGCTGGTGAGACCCAGTACTTC. It translates to CASTPSESAGETQYF.

This clonotype showed up just a few times. The gene calls are TRBV28 and TRBJ2-3; D possibly uses TRBD1 or TRBD2 (5 bases each). CDR1 is MDHEN and CDR2 is SYDVKM in the germline V gene. The CDR3 is made up of 11 amino acids. Trimming stripped 8 bases from V and 9 bases from J, with 12 bases between. This CDR3 is CASQGWGTQYF. In nucleotides, the CDR3 is TGTGCCAGCCAGGGTTGGGGGACGCAGTATTTT.

The chain has TRBV25-1 and TRBJ2-7; no clear D. The CDR3 sequence is 12 residues long. Trimming cost V 4 bases and J 5 bases, with 9 bases left between them. Germline-derived CDR1 and CDR2 are MGHDK and SYGVNS. CDR3 region: CASSVTYHEQYF. CDR3 DNA: TGTGCCAGCAGTGTGACATACCACGAGCAGTACTTC.

The chain's CDR3 is CASRQGSETQYF. CDR3 coding DNA: TGTGCCAGCCGACAGGGATCAGAGACCCAGTACTTC. The chain joins TRBV2 to TRBJ2-5; 7 bases align to TRBD1. From germline, CDR1 is SNHLY and CDR2 FYNNEI. The CDR3 runs 12 residues. V trimming: 8 bases; J trimming: 4 bases; junction bases outside the gene matches: 4.

This clonotype has just a few counts. V is TRBV7-6 and J is TRBJ2-7; D ambiguous. V was trimmed by 1 base and J by 4 bases, leaving 8 bases between them. This CDR3 is 13 amino acids long. Germline lookup yields CDR1 SGHVS and CDR2 FNYEAQ. CDR3 protein: CASSLEDSYEQYV. CDR3 DNA sequence: TGTGCCAGCAGCTTAGAAGACTCTTACGAGCAGTACGTC.

This clonotype occurred many times. The rearrangement uses TRBV6-2 or TRBV6-3 and TRBJ2-2; D is uncertain. The CDR3 consists of 14 residues. The V end was cut by 2 bases, the J end by 4 bases, with 8 bases between. The germline CDR1 and CDR2 sequences are MNHEY and SVGEGT. CDR3 loop: CASSYHLATGELFF. The DNA of the CDR3 is TGTGCCAGCAGTTACCACCTGGCCACCGGGGAGCTGTTTTTT.

The chain is built from TRBV28 and TRBJ2-2; TRBD2 aligns across 9 bases. The trim removed 1 base at V and 15 bases at J, leaving 6 bases unmatched. The germline V gene encodes CDR1 MDHEN and CDR2 SYDVKM. The CDR3 length is 13 residues. Here the CDR3 reads CASSLSTSGSMFF. The CDR3 DNA sequence: TGTGCCAGCAGTTTATCGACTAGCGGTTCGATGTTTTTT.

V gene TRBV20-1 combines with J gene TRBJ2-2; 7 positions agree with TRBD2. This CDR3 is 13 amino acids long. Germline values: CDR1 DFQATT, CDR2 SNEGSKA (reference sequence). Germline trimming cut 3 bases from V and 6 bases from J; bases unmatched to any gene: 4. The CDR3 spells CSASGGTPGELFF. The CDR3 bases are TGCAGTGCTAGCGGGGGGACCCCCGGGGAGCTGTTTTTT.

This clonotype has a count of ten or more. The chain joins TRBV5-6 to TRBJ2-2, with unresolved D. The CDR3 has 15 amino acids. Trimming took off 6 bases at V and 1 base at J, with 13 bases between the two ends. CDR1 and CDR2 (germline): SGHDT, YYEEEE. The CDR3 nucleotides read TGTGCCAGCACCTTCGCGAGGTTGAACACCGGGGAGCTGTTTTTT. As protein: CASTFARLNTGELFF.